The 18 T cell receptor beta chains below come from one sample, sequenced in a study of blood T cells in healthy people across ages. Together with a sample-barcoded 5' primer, a J-beta primer mix was included in a second PCR lasting roughly 6 to 12 cycles. From the 5' RACE reads, TCRdb called clonotypes with MiXCR, one entry per CDR3 protein. The sample lists roughly 1,700,000 distinct CDR3 sequences, 28% occurring once. Sample: blood. All receptors derive from a woman aged 25 to 39 in good health.

This clonotype has more than one count but fewer than ten. The chain couples TRBV7-2 to TRBJ1-6; 7 bases are a match to TRBD1. The germline gives CDR1 SGHTA, CDR2 FQGNSA. The CDR3 spans 13 residues. V lost 1 base and J lost 14; bases outside the gene matches: 5. CDR3 sequence: CASSLEGGQALHF. The DNA for the CDR3 is TGTGCCAGCAGCTTAGAAGGGGGCCAAGCCCTCCACTTT. Variable domain in full (rest from reference TRBV7-2 and TRBJ1-6): GAGVSQSPSNKVTEKGKDVELRCDPISGHTALYWYRQSLGQGLEFLIYFQGNSAPDKSGLPSDRFSAERTGGSVSTLTIQRTQQEDSAVYLCASSLEGGQALHFGNGTRLTVT.

There are a few counts of this clonotype. The junction departs from the called germline gene at one end, perhaps through a read error. CDR3: CSAYSSGSRTGTQYF. The DNA for the CDR3 is TGCAGTGCATATTCCAGCGGGAGCAGGACAGGTACGCAGTATTTT. The V and J genes are TRBV20-1 and TRBJ2-3; D might be TRBD2 (8 bases). Germline CDR1 DFQATT, CDR2 SNEGSKA (reference sequence). The CDR3 extends over 15 amino acids.

This clonotype has a count of ten or more. CDR3 residues: CASSQGLRFKGGWNEQYF. CDR3 DNA sequence: TGCGCCAGCAGCCAAGGCCTGAGGTTTAAGGGAGGGTGGAACGAGCAGTACTTC. This chain uses TRBV4-3 with TRBJ2-7, with TRBD2 matching 7 bases. Looked up from germline, CDR1 is LGHNA and CDR2 is YSLEER. The CDR3 consists of 18 residues. With V trimmed by 1 base and J by 5 bases, 17 bases remained unmatched.

This clonotype was seen repeatedly, ten times or more. The chain combines TRBV29-1 with TRBJ2-3, with D unclear. The CDR3 contains 12 residues. Germline CDR1 is SQVTM and CDR2 is ANQGSEA. V lost 4 bases, J lost 2 bases, and 7 bases lay in between. The CDR3 coding sequence is TGCAGCGTTGTGCAAGTCACAGATACGCAGTATTTT. Its protein is CSVVQVTDTQYF.

This clonotype was seen a handful of times. The chain employs TRBV5-1 and TRBJ2-7; 9 nucleotides match TRBD2. The germline gives CDR1 SGHRS, CDR2 YFSETQ. The CDR3 runs 14 residues. The V segment lost 0 bases and the J segment 7 bases; nucleotides outside the gene matches: 5. In DNA, the CDR3 is TGCGCCAGCAGCTTGGGGAGCGGGGGGCTGGAGCAGTACTTC. Translation gives CASSLGSGGLEQYF. Full variable domain (missing parts from reference TRBV5-1 and TRBJ2-7): KAGVTQTPRYLIKTRGQQVTLSCSPISGHRSVSWYQQTPGQGLQFLFEYFSETQRNKGNFPGRFSGRQFSNSRSEMNVSTLELGDSALYLCASSLGSGGLEQYFGPGTRLTVT.

This clonotype was picked up many times. The genes are TRBV29-1 and TRBJ2-5, with 9 nucleotides matching TRBD2. The V and J ends lost 7 bases and 3 bases, in that order; junction bases with no gene match: 15. In germline, CDR1 is SQVTM, CDR2 ANQGSEA. The CDR3 has 16 residues. CDR3 nucleotide sequence: TGCAGCGCCACGATCACGAGCGGGGGGCCCAAAGAGACCCAGTACTTC. It is translated as CSATITSGGPKETQYF.

The table lists this clonotype with many counts. The chain carries TRBV7-2 and TRBJ2-7; 7 bases line up with TRBD2. The CDR3 is 14 amino acids. V lost 5 bases and J lost 3; bases outside the gene matches: 7. Looked up from germline, CDR1 is SGHTA and CDR2 is FQGNSA. The CDR3 sequence is CASSTSGGHYEQYF. The CDR3 DNA sequence: TGTGCCAGCAGCACCTCGGGAGGTCACTACGAGCAGTACTTC.

This clonotype was counted a few times. The gene calls are TRBV3-1 and TRBJ1-4, with D unclear. The CDR3 runs to 14 residues. Germline-derived CDR1 and CDR2 are LGHDT and YNNKEL (reference sequence). V lost 5 bases and J 10 bases, leaving 17 bases between the germline ends. DNA for the CDR3: TGTGCCAGCAGCGGGAGCCCCGCGGTAGGAAAACTGTTTTTT. Translation gives CASSGSPAVGKLFF.

This clonotype was detected only a few times. The CDR3 DNA follows: TGCAGTGCTAGGTGGGGGGACTACGAGCAGTACTTC. Protein: CSARWGDYEQYF. The chain couples TRBV20-1 to TRBJ2-7; D is possibly TRBD2 (6 bases). V lost 3 bases to trimming and J lost 3 bases, with 9 bases between them. This CDR3 has 12 amino acids. CDR1 is DFQATT and CDR2 is SNEGSKA in the germline V gene (reference sequence).

On this clonotype itself: The final CDR3 position lacks the conserved phenylalanine or tryptophan, pointing to a likely read error. The limits of the CDR3 on the DNA are not certain, so only TCRdb's listed CDR3 is given. The chain is built from TRBV14 and TRBJ1-2. From its first to its last residue, the CDR3 has 15 amino acids. Germline-derived CDR1 and CDR2 are SGHDN and FVKESK. The CDR3 spells CASSQDHEGASGYAC.

There are a few counts of this clonotype. The chain is built from TRBV2 and TRBJ1-5; unclear D gene. V was shortened by 4 bases and J by 0 bases, with 10 bases between the two germline ends. The CDR3 is made up of 15 amino acids. The germline V gene encodes CDR1 SNHLY and CDR2 FYNNEI. The CDR3 region is CASSANGSSNQPQHF. CDR3 DNA: TGTGCCAGCAGTGCAAATGGGAGTAGCAATCAGCCCCAGCATTTT.

This clonotype was seen many times. V and J are TRBV6-1 and TRBJ2-1; TRBD2 matches 9 bases. This CDR3 contains 14 residues. Unmatched junction bases numbered 10, after V lost 7 bases and J lost 9 bases. Germline V gene data show CDR1 as MNHNS and CDR2 as SASEGT. The DNA for the CDR3 is TGTGCCAGCATATCTAGCGGGAATTTGGGTGAGCAGTTCTTC. Translation: CASISSGNLGEQFF.

This chain links TRBV11-2 with TRBJ1-6; no reliable D call. In germline, CDR1 is SGHAT, CDR2 FQNNGV. V dropped 3 bases and J dropped 13 bases, with 22 bases sitting between them. CDR3 length: 16 amino acids. The CDR3 loop reads CASSFTGESSSSPLHF. CDR3 in DNA: TGTGCCAGCAGCTTTACGGGAGAAAGCTCTAGTTCTCCCCTCCACTTT.

This clonotype was detected many times. V is TRBV4-1 and J is TRBJ2-7; a possible D gene is TRBD2 (6 bases). This CDR3 contains 14 residues. Germline values: CDR1 MGHRA, CDR2 YSYEKL. Trimming left V 3 bases short and J 1 base short, with 10 bases between. The DNA of the CDR3 is TGCGCCAGCAGCCAGAGGGAGGCATCCTACGAGCAGTACTTC. Amino acid sequence: CASSQREASYEQYF.

The chain has TRBV5-1 and TRBJ2-1, with D tentatively TRBD2 (5 bases). Germline assignment: CDR1 SGHRS and CDR2 YFSETQ. The V end lost 3 bases, the J end lost 7 bases, and 17 bases lay between the germline ends. The CDR3 sequence is 15 residues long. The CDR3 DNA reads as TGCGCCAGCAGCTGGGTTCCAGGTGAGGGAAATGAGCAGTTCTTC. As protein: CASSWVPGEGNEQFF.

This chain links TRBV2 with TRBJ2-7, with D uncertain. CDR1 is SNHLY and CDR2 is FYNNEI in the germline V gene. V lost 7 bases and J 0 bases, leaving 13 bases between the germline ends. The length of the CDR3 is 14 residues. The CDR3 sequence: CASILRTISYEQYF. CDR3 sequence (DNA): TGTGCCAGCATATTGCGGACGATCTCCTACGAGCAGTACTTC.

This clonotype was recorded at least ten times. The V call is TRBV20-1, the J call TRBJ1-2, with D hard to call. The V gene's germline CDR1 is DFQATT and CDR2 SNEGSKA (reference sequence). Trimming pared 3 bases from V and 5 bases from J, leaving 4 bases between. The CDR3 covers 10 residues. The CDR3: CSARVYGYTF. The CDR3 nucleotides read TGCAGTGCTAGGGTGTATGGCTACACCTTC.

This clonotype was seen a few times. The chain carries TRBV6-2 or TRBV6-3 and TRBJ1-5, with D perhaps matching TRBD1 (5 bases). In germline, CDR1 is MNHEY, CDR2 SVGEGT. The V gene lost 2 bases and the J gene lost 2 bases, with 10 bases spanning the gap. The CDR3 spans 15 residues. This CDR3 is CASSYLKQGNQPQHF. CDR3 DNA sequence: TGTGCCAGCAGTTACCTAAAACAGGGCAATCAGCCCCAGCATTTT.